The 10 T cell receptor beta chains reported below all come from one sample, sequenced in a study of T-cell memory formation after mild COVID-19. TCRdb ran MiXCR on the 5' RACE reads and lists one entry per CDR3 protein. The sample yields some 120,000 distinct CDR3 sequences, approximately 16% seen once. Sequencing used PBMCs or a T cell subset sorted from them (not recorded which). The receptor set was obtained from an adult woman who had mild COVID-19 (a few samples of this study predate the infection). Cell type and time point are not known.

This chain links TRBV6-6 with TRBJ1-5; TRBD1 aligns across 12 bases. The CDR3 has 19 residues. The V gene's germline CDR1 is MNHNY and CDR2 SVGAGI (reference sequence). Trimming took 0 bases from V and 1 from J; bases not matched to a gene: 7. The CDR3 bases are TGTGCCAGCAGTTACTCGATGGGACAGGGGGCTGGAAGCAATCAGCCCCAGCATTTT. Its protein is CASSYSMGQGAGSNQPQHF.

The J gene is TRBJ2-3, the V gene TRBV3-1, with 10 bases that match TRBD1. V dropped 4 bases and J dropped 4; count of bases not matched to a gene: 5. Germline lookup yields CDR1 LGHDT and CDR2 YNNKEL (reference sequence). This CDR3 contains 15 residues. The chain's CDR3 is CASSPGTGVPDTQYF. The DNA of the CDR3 is TGTGCCAGCAGCCCCGGGACAGGGGTCCCAGATACGCAGTATTTT.

The chain joins TRBV2 to TRBJ2-7; a weak D match, TRBD2 (6 bases). CDR3 length equals 12 residues. Trimming removed 7 bases from V and 7 bases from J, with 14 bases in between. Germline V lookup: CDR1 SNHLY, CDR2 FYNNEI. CDR3 coding DNA: TGTGCCAGCAACGCTCTAGCGTGGGAGCAGTACTTC. Residues: CASNALAWEQYF. The full variable domain, in which reference TRBV2 and TRBJ2-7 provide the parts outside the CDR3, is EPEVTQTPSHQVTQMGQEVILRCVPISNHLYFYWYRQILGQKVEFLVSFYNNEISEKSEIFDDQFSVERPDGSNFTLKIRSTKLEDSAMYFCASNALAWEQYFGPGTRLTVT.

The genes are TRBV29-1 and TRBJ2-5; a weak D match, TRBD2 (5 bases). Per the germline V gene, CDR1 is SQVTM and CDR2 is ANQGSEA. V dropped 3 bases and J dropped 5 bases, with 10 bases sitting between them. This CDR3 is built from 12 residues. The CDR3: CSVDPRRETQYF. DNA of the CDR3: TGCAGCGTTGATCCGAGGAGGGAGACCCAGTACTTC.

V gene TRBV5-1 combines with J gene TRBJ1-1; D gene ambiguous. Trimming left V 3 bases short and J 6 bases short, with 6 bases between. Germline loops: CDR1 SGHRS, CDR2 YFSETQ. CDR3 length: 11 residues. Here the CDR3 reads CASSWNSEAFF. The CDR3 DNA is TGCGCCAGCAGCTGGAATTCTGAAGCTTTCTTT.

In its sample, this clonotype was seen many times. The CDR3: CASSLSGGKETQYF. The DNA of the CDR3 is TGTGCCAGCAGTTTGTCGGGGGGCAAAGAGACCCAGTACTTC. This rearrangement joins TRBV12-3 or TRBV12-4 to TRBJ2-5; D possibly corresponds to TRBD2 (7 bases). The CDR3 runs 14 residues. V was trimmed by 3 bases and J by 3 bases, leaving 11 bases between them.

The sample holds a few counts of this clonotype. J is TRBJ2-7 and V is TRBV10-3; tentative D call: TRBD2 (6 bases). V was clipped by 2 bases and J by 4 bases, with 12 bases between them. The germline V gene encodes CDR1 ENHRY and CDR2 SYGVKD. This CDR3 comprises 14 residues. The CDR3 spells CAISERGNAYEQYF. CDR3 DNA: TGTGCCATCAGTGAGCGGGGGAATGCATACGAGCAGTACTTC.

This clonotype was picked up a small number of times. V gene TRBV29-1 combines with J gene TRBJ1-2; 7 bases are shared with TRBD1. V was pared by 6 bases and J by 0 bases, with 4 bases of the junction left unmatched. Germline V gives CDR1 SQVTM, CDR2 ANQGSEA. The CDR3 sequence is 13 residues long. CDR3: CSVGTASNYGYTF. The CDR3, as DNA: TGCAGCGTCGGGACAGCCTCTAACTATGGCTACACCTTC. Looking up the rest from reference TRBV29-1 and TRBJ1-2 gives the full variable domain: SAVISQKPSRDICQRGTSLTIQCQVDSQVTMMFWYRQQPGQSLTLIATANQGSEATYESGFVIDKFPISRPNLTFSTLTVSNMSPEDSSIYLCSVGTASNYGYTFGSGTRLTVV.

The gene calls are TRBV24-1 and TRBJ1-5, with TRBD1 matching 12 bases. The junction had 5 bases not matched to a gene; V was cut back by 0 bases and J by 6 bases. Germline V CDR1 and CDR2: KGHDR, SFDVKD. The CDR3 sequence is 17 residues long. The DNA for the CDR3 is TGTGCCACCAGTGATTTGAGGGGGACAGGGGGCATTCAGCCCCAGCATTTT. Translation gives CATSDLRGTGGIQPQHF.

This clonotype appeared a few times. The chain joins TRBV9 to TRBJ2-3, with D possibly matching TRBD1 (6 bases). Between the trimmed V and J ends, which lost 2 bases and 6 bases, there was a span of 7 bases. In germline, CDR1 is SGDLS, CDR2 YYNGEE. This CDR3 is 12 amino acids long. The CDR3 nucleotides read TGTGCCAGCAGCGTTCAGGGGGATACGCAGTATTTT. It specifies CASSVQGDTQYF.